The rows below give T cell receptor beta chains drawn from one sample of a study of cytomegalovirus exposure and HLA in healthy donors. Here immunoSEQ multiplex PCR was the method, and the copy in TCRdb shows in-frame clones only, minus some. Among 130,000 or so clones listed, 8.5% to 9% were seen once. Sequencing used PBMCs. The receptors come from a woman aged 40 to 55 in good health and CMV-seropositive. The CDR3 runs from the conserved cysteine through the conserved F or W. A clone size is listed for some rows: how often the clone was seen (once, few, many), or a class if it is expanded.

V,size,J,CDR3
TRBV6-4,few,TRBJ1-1,CASSDRGGTEAFF
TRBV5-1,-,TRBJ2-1,CASSFLAGVNEQFF
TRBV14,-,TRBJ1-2,CASSQLGARGYTF
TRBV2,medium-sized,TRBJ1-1,CASSEALRGNTEAFF
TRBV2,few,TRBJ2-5,CASSGPGGGASETQYF
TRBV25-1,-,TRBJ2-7,CASSEWAGTYEQYF
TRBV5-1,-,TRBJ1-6,CASSLSLQGGSYNSPLHF
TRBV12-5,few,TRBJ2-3,CASGLVTGGADTQYF
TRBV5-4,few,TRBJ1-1,CASSLELALEAFF
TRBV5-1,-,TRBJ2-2,CASSLVAGDNTGELFF
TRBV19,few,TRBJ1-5,CASSNQGLQPHF
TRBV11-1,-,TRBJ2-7,CASSQTGGYQEQYF
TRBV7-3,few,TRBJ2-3,CASSLNSPDTQYF
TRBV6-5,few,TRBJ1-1,CASRTGGGPGTEAFF
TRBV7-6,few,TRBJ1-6,CASSLERQVSPLHF
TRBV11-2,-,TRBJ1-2,CASSTRTGVGYTF
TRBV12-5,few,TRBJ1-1,CASGTGQGSTEAFF
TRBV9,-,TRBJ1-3,CASSVLSSGNTIYF
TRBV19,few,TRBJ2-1,CASSIFPGGPSNEQFF
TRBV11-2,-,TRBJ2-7,CASSSYRDRVGEQYF
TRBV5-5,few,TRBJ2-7,CASSLEGQRFTYEQYF
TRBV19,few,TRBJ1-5,CASTGGQFQPQHF
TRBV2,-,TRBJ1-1,CASSEGPREAFF
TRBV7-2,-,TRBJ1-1,CASSLDGLNTEAFF
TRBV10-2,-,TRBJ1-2,CASRFDREDGYTF
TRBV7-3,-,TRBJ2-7,CASSPRRGAYEQYF
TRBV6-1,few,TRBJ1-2,CASSDRGGYGYTF
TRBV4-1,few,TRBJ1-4,CASSPLRTGTNEKLFF